The 27 T cell receptor beta chains below come from one sample, sequenced in a study of blood T cell repertoires in COVID-19. Method: immunoSEQ multiplex PCR; TCRdb's copy keeps in-frame clones and lacks some. Among some 240,000 clones listed, 75% to 90% were seen once. The specimen was PBMCs or T cells enriched from blood (not recorded which). The receptor source for this set is a woman aged 40-49 years who had been exposed to COVID-19.

A single count supports this clone. J is TRBJ2-1 and V is TRBV5-1; D perhaps matches TRBD1 (6 bases). CDR1 is SGHRS and CDR2 is YFSETQ in the germline V gene. Trimming took off 1 base at V and 5 bases at J, with 16 bases between the two ends. The CDR3 has 16 residues. In nucleotides, the CDR3 is TGCGCCAGCAGCTTGCCCCAGGGGTTATTCCACAATGAGCAGTTCTTC. Translation gives CASSLPQGLFHNEQFF.

Notes on this clone: Other DNA sequences in the sample encode the same CDR3. This chain links TRBV3-1 (or the pseudogene TRBV3-2) with TRBJ2-5; D is unresolved. CDR1 is LGHDT and CDR2 is YNNKEL in the germline V gene (reference sequence). With 1 base removed from V and 5 bases from J, the gap between germline ends came to 8 bases. This CDR3 region has 13 residues. The CDR3 sequence: CASSQGGQETQYF. CDR3 coding DNA: TGTGCCAGCAGCCAAGGTGGTCAGGAGACCCAGTACTTC.

This chain links TRBV7-8 with TRBJ2-3; TRBD1 matches 7 bases. Germline V gene sequence: CDR1 SGHVS, CDR2 FQNEAQ. This CDR3 comprises 16 residues. The V gene end was trimmed by 0 bases and the J gene end by 3 bases; junction bases not matched to a gene: 6. The CDR3 spells CASSLASTGWTDTQYF. In nucleotides, the CDR3 is TGTGCCAGCAGCTTAGCCTCGACAGGGTGGACAGATACGCAGTATTTT.

Worth noting for this clone: One junction end disagrees with the germline gene, perhaps due to a read error. The genes are TRBV11-2 and TRBJ2-1; 14 bases are a match to TRBD2. This CDR3 region has 17 residues. Germline CDR1 is SGHAT and CDR2 is FQNNGV. CDR3 amino acids: CASSLGAGGLAGEWRVF. CDR3 in DNA: TGTGCCAGCAGCTTAGGAGCGGGGGGACTAGCGGGAGAATGGAGGGTCTTC.

CDR3 sequence (DNA): TGTGCCAGCAGCTTAACCCTAAGACTGGGCTCCTACAATGAGCAGTTCTTC. It encodes CASSLTLRLGSYNEQFF. The V call is TRBV11-3, the J call TRBJ2-1, with no clear D. Germline V gene sequence: CDR1 SGHNT, CDR2 YENEEA. Deletions cut 2 bases from V and 0 bases from J, with 14 bases between. The CDR3 is made up of 17 amino acids.

The chain has TRBV5-1 and TRBJ2-3, with 7 bases lining up with TRBD2. This CDR3 contains 15 residues. V lost 4 bases to trimming and J lost 2 bases; unmatched junction nucleotides: 7. Germline values: CDR1 SGHRS, CDR2 YFSETQ. CDR3 DNA sequence: TGCGCCAGCAGCCGGACGACTAGCCACACAGATACGCAGTATTTT. Its translation is CASSRTTSHTDTQYF.

The chain couples TRBV7-6 to TRBJ2-2; D is perhaps TRBD1 (5 bases). The CDR3 extends over 14 amino acids. Trimming left V 4 bases short and J 5 bases short, with 11 bases between. CDR1 is SGHVS and CDR2 is FNYEAQ in the germline V gene. The CDR3 loop reads CASSSAQGTGELFF. CDR3 in DNA: TGTGCCAGCAGCTCAGCCCAGGGTACCGGGGAGCTGTTTTTT. Full variable domain (rest looked up from reference TRBV7-6 and TRBJ2-2): GAGVSQSPRYKVTKRGQDVALRCDPISGHVSLYWYRQALGQGPEFLTYFNYEAQQDKSGLPNDRFSAERPEGSISTLTIQRTEQRDSAMYRCASSSAQGTGELFFGEGSRLTVL.

The V and J genes are TRBV27 and TRBJ1-1; TRBD1 matches 8 bases. The CDR3 has 14 residues. The germline gives CDR1 MNHEY, CDR2 SMNVEV (reference sequence). Trimming took 2 bases from V and 7 from J; bases not matched to a gene: 6. The DNA of the CDR3 is TGTGCCAGCAGTTTACAGGGGGCTATCATTGAAGCTTTCTTT. This translates into CASSLQGAIIEAFF.

For the CDR3, the DNA is TGTGCCAGTAGTATCCTCCCTGGCGACAGCTACGAGCAGTACTTC. This translates into CASSILPGDSYEQYF. The chain combines TRBV19 with TRBJ2-7; TRBD1 might be the D (5 bases). The germline gives CDR1 LNHDA, CDR2 SQIVND (reference sequence). CDR3 length: 15 amino acids. V lost 3 bases to trimming and J lost 3 bases, with 15 bases between them.

The chain uses TRBV24-1 and TRBJ2-5, with a weak D call TRBD1 (6 bases). V lost 0 bases and J 5 bases, leaving 9 bases between the germline ends. The CDR3 contains 14 residues. Germline CDR1 and CDR2: KGHDR and SFDVKD. The CDR3 is CATSDLSQGETQYF. The CDR3 region has the DNA TGTGCCACCAGTGATTTGAGCCAGGGGGAGACCCAGTACTTC.

This clone was seen a few times. The CDR3, as DNA: TGTGCCAGCAGTCCCAGACAGGGGAATGGCTACACCTTC. It specifies CASSPRQGNGYTF. The chain joins TRBV6-5 to TRBJ1-2; 8 nucleotides agree with TRBD1. The CDR3 length is 13 residues. In germline, CDR1 is MNHEY, CDR2 SVGAGI. J lost 6 bases, V lost 5 bases, and 5 bases had no gene match.

This rearrangement joins TRBV28 to TRBJ2-3; 9 positions match TRBD2. This CDR3 spans 15 amino acids. In germline, CDR1 is MDHEN, CDR2 SYDVKM. The V segment lost 6 bases and the J segment 2 bases; nucleotides outside the gene matches: 6. This CDR3 reads CASRGTSPSTDTQYF. The DNA of the CDR3 is TGTGCCAGCAGGGGGACTAGCCCTTCCACAGATACGCAGTATTTT.

This chain uses TRBV5-1 with TRBJ1-2; TRBD1 is a possible D gene (6 bases). Trimming took 4 bases from V and 7 from J, leaving 23 bases between them. CDR1 SGHRS and CDR2 YFSETQ come from the germline V gene. The CDR3 is made up of 16 amino acids. CDR3 nucleotides: TGCGCCAGCAGCCCGAGGGTGGACAGCCTAAAAGCTGGCTACACCTTC. Its translation is CASSPRVDSLKAGYTF.

J is TRBJ2-3 and V is TRBV6-5; TRBD2 matches at 7 bases. V dropped 1 base and J dropped 1; count of bases not matched to a gene: 2. This CDR3 is 15 amino acids long. Germline V gene data show CDR1 as MNHEY and CDR2 as SVGAGI. As DNA, the CDR3 is TGTGCCAGCAGTTACTATCGGGGGGGCACAGATACGCAGTATTTT. Amino acids: CASSYYRGGTDTQYF.

The chain employs TRBV5-1 and TRBJ1-6; a weak D match, TRBD1 (5 bases). The V gene lost 2 bases and the J gene lost 10 bases, with 13 bases spanning the gap. Per the germline V gene, CDR1 is SGHRS and CDR2 is YFSETQ. The CDR3 consists of 14 residues. This chain's CDR3 is CASSLSGGLSPLHF. In DNA form, the CDR3 reads TGCGCCAGCAGCTTAAGTGGGGGGTTATCACCCCTCCACTTT.

V usage is TRBV7-9 and J usage is TRBJ2-7; TRBD2 might be the D (6 bases). This CDR3 region has 14 residues. Looked up from germline, CDR1 is SEHNR and CDR2 is FQNEAQ (reference sequence). V was clipped by 5 bases and J by 5 bases, with 16 bases between them. CDR3 sequence (DNA): TGTGCCAGCAGCCCGGCTTGGGAGGTCCACGAGCAGTACTTC. It yields the protein CASSPAWEVHEQYF.

This clone was detected once. The genes are TRBV14 and TRBJ2-1, with no clear D. The CDR3 is 13 amino acids. CDR1 and CDR2 (germline): SGHDN, FVKESK. V lost 1 base and J 3 bases, leaving 4 bases between the germline ends. The DNA for the CDR3 is TGTGCCAGCAGCCAAGGAGTCTACAATGAGCAGTTCTTC. The encoded protein is CASSQGVYNEQFF.

This clone was counted a single time. The chain joins TRBV2 to TRBJ2-7; TRBD2 matches 10 bases. The trim removed 2 bases at V and 7 bases at J, leaving 8 bases unmatched. The length of the CDR3 is 15 residues. Germline V gene sequence: CDR1 SNHLY, CDR2 FYNNEI. CDR3 protein: CASSESSGRGWEQYV. CDR3 DNA: TGTGCCAGCAGTGAATCTAGCGGGAGAGGCTGGGAGCAGTACGTC.

This clone was seen only once. V and J are TRBV28 and TRBJ1-4; the match to TRBD1 covers 10 bases. Per germline, CDR1 MDHEN and CDR2 SYDVKM. J gave up 0 bases and V 6 bases, and 1 base lay outside the gene matches. The CDR3 runs 15 residues. CDR3: CASSGQGATNEKLFF. The CDR3 DNA follows: TGTGCCAGCAGCGGACAGGGGGCAACTAATGAAAAACTGTTTTTT.

J is TRBJ2-2 and V is TRBV10-3, with 10 nucleotides matching TRBD1. The J segment lost 2 bases and the V segment lost 11 bases, leaving 5 bases of the junction unmatched. Germline CDR1 and CDR2: ENHRY and SYGVKD. This CDR3 has 14 residues. CDR3 protein: CASGTGANTGELFF. The CDR3, as DNA: TGTGCCTCGGGGACAGGGGCCAACACCGGGGAGCTGTTTTTT.

CDR3 loop: CASSTPGGLYTEAFF. The DNA for the CDR3 is TGTGCCAGCAGTACCCCGGGGGGGTTGTACACTGAAGCTTTCTTT. This sequence joins TRBV6-2 or TRBV6-3 and TRBJ1-1; maybe TRBD1 (5 bases). Germline CDR1 reads MNHEY; CDR2 reads SVGEGT. With 5 bases removed from V and 3 bases from J, the gap between germline ends came to 16 bases. CDR3 size: 15 residues.

There are a few counts of this clone. The J gene is TRBJ1-2, the V gene TRBV7-9; 7 nucleotides match TRBD1. With V trimmed by 1 base and J by 8 bases, 10 bases remained unmatched. The length of the CDR3 is 15 residues. Germline lookup yields CDR1 SEHNR and CDR2 FQNEAQ (reference sequence). The CDR3 bases are TGTGCCAGCAGCTTAGTGGTCAGGGGGAGAGAGGGCTACACCTTC. It is translated as CASSLVVRGREGYTF.

At least ten counts were recorded for this clone. The J gene is TRBJ2-1, the V gene TRBV29-1; D perhaps matches TRBD1 (5 bases). The CDR3 has 13 amino acids. V was shortened by 2 bases and J by 0 bases, with 5 bases between the two germline ends. The germline V gene has CDR1 SQVTM and CDR2 ANQGSEA. In nucleotides, the CDR3 is TGCAGCGTTGAAACAGGCTCCTACAATGAGCAGTTCTTC. This codes for CSVETGSYNEQFF.

J is TRBJ2-3 and V is TRBV9, with D hard to call. Germline assignment: CDR1 SGDLS and CDR2 YYNGEE. Trimming stripped 0 bases from V and 2 bases from J, with 7 bases between. The CDR3 loop spans 14 amino acids. CDR3 nucleotides: TGTGCCAGCAGCGTAGGGCTGTCCACAGATACGCAGTATTTT. This gives the protein CASSVGLSTDTQYF.

Regarding this clone: The junction and the germline gene differ at one end; a read error may be behind it. The CDR3 reads CASSRGTANTEAFF. The CDR3, as DNA: TGTGCCAGCAGCCGTGGGACAGCGAACACTGAAGCTTTCTTT. The chain combines TRBV5-1 with TRBJ1-1, with 7 bases identical to TRBD1. From germline, CDR1 is SGHRS and CDR2 YFSETQ. The CDR3 sequence is 14 residues long.

Turning to this clone: Additional DNA sequences in this sample encode the identical CDR3. The gene calls are TRBV18 and TRBJ2-7, with D hard to call. Per the germline V gene, CDR1 is KGHSH and CDR2 is LQKENI. The V and J ends lost 0 bases and 3 bases respectively, with 6 bases between them. This CDR3 comprises 13 residues. For the CDR3, the DNA is TGTGCCAGCTCACCACCTTCCGGCTACGAGCAGTACTTC. This codes for CASSPPSGYEQYF.

The V call is TRBV3-1 (or the pseudogene TRBV3-2), the J call TRBJ1-2; D unclear. The CDR3 is made up of 16 amino acids. Germline assignment: CDR1 LGHDT and CDR2 YNNKEL (reference sequence). The V end lost 1 base, the J end lost 4 bases, and 16 bases lay between the germline ends. As DNA, the CDR3 is TGTGCCAGCAGCCAAGGGTTCGGCAGGTCAGGCTATGGCTACACCTTC. Translated: CASSQGFGRSGYGYTF.